The clone carrying this T cell receptor beta chain was seen a few times. The antigen is unknown. This sample was included in a study of T cell responses to AZD1222 COVID-19 vaccine. Sequenced by immunoSEQ multiplex PCR; TCRdb stores in-frame clones only, minus some. The table includes over 100,000 clones, roughly 90% detected once. Study conclusions and caveats: Spike-specific TCR repertoires showed rising breadth and depth after two AZD1222 doses.

V was trimmed by 0 bases and J by 4 bases, leaving 4 bases between them. CDR3 length equals 13 residues. Germline values: CDR1 LGHNA, CDR2 YSLEER. The specimen comprised peripheral blood, sampled 28 days after the second AZD1222 dose. The genes are TRBV4-3 and TRBJ1-5; D unclear. The receptor was derived from an adult who received the AZD1222 COVID-19 vaccine. The CDR3 spells CASSQDFNQPQHF. The CDR3 region has the DNA TGCGCCAGCAGCCAAGATTTTAATCAGCCCCAGCATTTT.